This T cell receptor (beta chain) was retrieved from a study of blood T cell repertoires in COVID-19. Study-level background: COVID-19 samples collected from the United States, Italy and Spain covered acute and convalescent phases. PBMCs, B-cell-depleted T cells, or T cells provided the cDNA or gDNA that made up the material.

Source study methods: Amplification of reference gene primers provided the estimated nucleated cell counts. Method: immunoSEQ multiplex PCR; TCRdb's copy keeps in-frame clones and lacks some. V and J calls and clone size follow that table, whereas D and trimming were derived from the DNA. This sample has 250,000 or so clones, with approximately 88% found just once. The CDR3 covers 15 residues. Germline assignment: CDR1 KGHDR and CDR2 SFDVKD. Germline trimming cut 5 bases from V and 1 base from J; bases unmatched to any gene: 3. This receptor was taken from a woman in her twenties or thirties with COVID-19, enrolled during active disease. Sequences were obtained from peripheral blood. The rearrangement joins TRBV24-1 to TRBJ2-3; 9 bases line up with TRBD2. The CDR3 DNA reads TGTGCCACCAGTGCCAAGCGGGAGGGCACAGATACGCAGTATTTT. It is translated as CATSAKREGTDTQYF.